A selection of T cell receptor beta chains follows, all from one sample in a study of cytomegalovirus exposure and HLA in healthy donors. Clones were read by immunoSEQ multiplex PCR, and TCRdb kept only the in-frame ones, dropping some. This sample contains about 200,000 clones. Sequenced sample: PBMCs. These receptors originate from a girl aged 2-10 years in good health and CMV-seropositive. Both conserved end residues are part of each CDR3. The order of the fields is J gene, V gene, CDR3 protein.

>TRBJ2-2|TRBV7-9
CASSLGGGPNTGELFF
>TRBJ1-5|TRBV28
CASSLPGKAQPQHF
>TRBJ2-5|TRBV7-9
CASSLAGTGQETQYF
>TRBJ1-1|TRBV11-2
CASSPGAEAFF
>TRBJ1-1|TRBV6-5
CASSPSQGADPEAFF
>TRBJ2-5|TRBV10-2
CASSAPDSSFEETQYF
>TRBJ2-7|TRBV28
CASSSPLGQGSYEQYF
>TRBJ2-7|TRBV6-5
CASSSDRGRDEQYF
>TRBJ1-3|TRBV7-2
CASSLLPGDFSGNTIYF
>TRBJ2-1|TRBV5-1
CASSLTSVLF
>TRBJ2-6|TRBV6-4
CASSARDSFSGANVLTF
>TRBJ2-7|TRBV2
CASSKVGLRDRSYEQYF
>TRBJ1-1|TRBV27
CASSFSSPGEAFF
>TRBJ2-1|TRBV11-2
CASSSRGPLGNEQFF
>TRBJ1-2|TRBV5-1
CASRFGQGFGYTF
>TRBJ2-7|TRBV11-2
CASSLGQGGGYEQYF
>TRBJ2-5|TRBV6-1
CAGSDRWETQYF
>TRBJ1-5|TRBV7-2
CASSFQAGEQPQHF
>TRBJ2-2|TRBV13
CASSLGIDRTDTGELFF
>TRBJ1-4|TRBV28
CASSLGGGKLFF
>NA|TRBV7-3
CASSFAGGDEQYF
>TRBJ2-7|TRBV7-5
CGYPRRRRTYEQYF
>TRBJ1-2|TRBV27
CASSLSVGGVYGYTF
>TRBJ1-4|TRBV6-5
CASSYSKGNEKLFF
>TRBJ2-5|TRBV11-2
CASSLASLAIETQYF
>TRBJ1-1|TRBV7-2
CASSFPGSGDTEAFF
>TRBJ2-3|TRBV7-9
CASSPQGTEDTQYF
>TRBJ2-6|TRBV5-1
CASSPGQGSGANVLTF
>TRBJ2-2|TRBV28
CASSLGQDYTGELFF
>TRBJ2-7|TRBV18
CASSPGPESYEQYF
>TRBJ2-1|TRBV27
CASSDGTSGSNEQFF